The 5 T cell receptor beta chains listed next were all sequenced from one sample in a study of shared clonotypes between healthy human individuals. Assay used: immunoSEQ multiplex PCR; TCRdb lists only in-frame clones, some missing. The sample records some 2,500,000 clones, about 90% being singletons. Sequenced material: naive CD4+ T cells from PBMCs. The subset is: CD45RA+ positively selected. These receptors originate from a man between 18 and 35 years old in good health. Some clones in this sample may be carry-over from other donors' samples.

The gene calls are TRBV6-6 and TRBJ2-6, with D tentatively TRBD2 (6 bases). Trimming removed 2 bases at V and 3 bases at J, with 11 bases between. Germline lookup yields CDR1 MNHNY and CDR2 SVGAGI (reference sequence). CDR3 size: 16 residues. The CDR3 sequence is CASSYRGGGGANVLTF. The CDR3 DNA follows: TGTGCCAGCAGTTACCGGGGAGGCGGTGGGGCCAACGTCCTGACTTTC.

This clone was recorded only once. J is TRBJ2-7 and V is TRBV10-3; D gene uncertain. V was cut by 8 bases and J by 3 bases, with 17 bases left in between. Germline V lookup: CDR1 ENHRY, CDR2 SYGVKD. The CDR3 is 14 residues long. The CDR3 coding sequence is TGTGCCATCGGAAAGGACGGATCAAACTACGAGCAGTACTTC. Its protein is CAIGKDGSNYEQYF.

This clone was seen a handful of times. CDR3 coding DNA: TGTGCCAGCAGGGGGACAGGGGTAAACTATGGCTACACCTTC. It codes for CASRGTGVNYGYTF. The genes are TRBV28 and TRBJ1-2, with 10 bases that match TRBD1. The germline V gene has CDR1 MDHEN and CDR2 SYDVKM. CDR3 length: 14 residues. J was trimmed by 2 bases and V by 6 bases; bases with no gene match: 3.

The CDR3 sequence: CASSFTDSAGNTIYF. The CDR3 DNA reads as TGTGCCAGCAGTTTTACTGACAGCGCCGGAAACACCATATATTTT. V is TRBV28 and J is TRBJ1-3; D perhaps matches TRBD1 (5 bases). Germline loops: CDR1 MDHEN, CDR2 SYDVKM. The CDR3 loop spans 15 amino acids. Between the trimmed V and J ends, which lost 3 bases and 4 bases, there was a span of 13 bases. The variable domain in full, completed from reference TRBV28 and TRBJ1-3, reads DVKVTQSSRYLVKRTGEKVFLECVQDMDHENMFWYRQDPGLGLRLIYFSYDVKMKEKGDIPEGYSVSREKKERFSLILESASTNQTSMYLCASSFTDSAGNTIYFGEGSWLTVV.

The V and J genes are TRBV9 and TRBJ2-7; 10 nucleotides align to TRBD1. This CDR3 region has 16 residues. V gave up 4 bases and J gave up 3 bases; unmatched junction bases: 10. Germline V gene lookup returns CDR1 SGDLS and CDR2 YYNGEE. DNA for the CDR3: TGTGCCAGCAGCTCCCCTCGCGGGACAGGGGACTACGAGCAGTACTTC. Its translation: CASSSPRGTGDYEQYF.